The 29 T cell receptor beta chains below were found in one sample sequenced in a study of blood T cell repertoires in COVID-19 (dated by TCRdb to the early 2020s). Receptor amplification or capture employed the immunoSEQ multiplex PCR assay. In its TCRdb copy, this immuneACCESS table keeps in-frame sequences only and misses some clones. Where compared with another copy, unresolved V genes explain less than half of these, and the others have no known cause. This sample is represented by 250,000 to 350,000 clones; about nine tenths of them were singletons. The ten largest clones represent roughly 2% of the sample. Material: peripheral blood. The receptors come from a young man with active or convalescent COVID-19.

This sequence joins TRBV19 and TRBJ2-7, with D possibly being TRBD1 (6 bases). This CDR3 has 13 residues. CDR1 LNHDA and CDR2 SQIVND come from the germline V gene (reference sequence). Trimming took 7 bases from V and 3 from J, leaving 13 bases between them. The CDR3 DNA reads TGTGCCAGTATTGGACAGAACTACTACGAGCAGTACTTC. It encodes CASIGQNYYEQYF.

The rearrangement joins TRBV27 to TRBJ1-1, with a tentative D call TRBD1 (5 bases). This CDR3 region has 15 residues. V was clipped by 2 bases and J by 5 bases, with 15 bases between them. Looked up from germline, CDR1 is MNHEY and CDR2 is SMNVEV (reference sequence). For the CDR3, the DNA is TGTGCCAGCAGTTTAACCCCCGGGGGTCGGACTGAAGCTTTCTTT. Translated: CASSLTPGGRTEAFF.

This rearrangement joins TRBV19 to TRBJ1-4; D gene unclear. CDR1 is LNHDA, CDR2 SQIVND, per germline (reference sequence). Trimming cost V 7 bases and J 13 bases, with 25 bases left between them. CDR3 length: 15 residues. CDR3 sequence reads: CASTMVTPVGEALFF. Here the CDR3 DNA reads TGTGCCAGTACCATGGTGACACCCGTTGGTGAAGCACTGTTTTTT.

The chain has TRBV6-5 and TRBJ1-1; a weak D match, TRBD1 (5 bases). Trimming stripped 2 bases from V and 5 bases from J, with 12 bases between. The CDR3 runs to 14 residues. CDR1 is MNHEY and CDR2 is SVGAGI in the germline V gene. As DNA, the CDR3 is TGTGCCAGCAGTTACACGGAAGGGGATACTGAAGCTTTCTTT. Translated, it gives CASSYTEGDTEAFF.

As regards this clone: The junction does not match germline at one end; this may be a read error. The rearrangement uses TRBV10-3 and TRBJ1-4; D is uncertain. The V gene's germline CDR1 is ENHRY and CDR2 SYGVKD. The CDR3 is made up of 12 amino acids. CDR3 in amino acids: CAISGLGEKLFF. The CDR3 coding sequence is TGTGCAATCAGCGGTCTAGGTGAAAAACTGTTTTTT.

This clone was observed a few times. The chain employs TRBV19 and TRBJ1-2, with D perhaps TRBD1 (5 bases). The V gene's germline CDR1 is LNHDA and CDR2 SQIVND (reference sequence). The CDR3 is 13 residues long. Trimming shortened V by 5 bases and J by 6 bases, and 13 bases separated the two germline ends. CDR3 sequence reads: CASSPRGSDGYTF. The DNA of the CDR3 is TGTGCCAGTAGTCCCCGGGGGTCAGATGGCTACACCTTC.

This clone came up a few times. CDR3 nucleotide sequence: TGTGCCAGCCGAGGAGGTGGACCCCCCTCCGAGCAGTACTTC. As protein: CASRGGGPPSEQYF. This chain uses TRBV18 with TRBJ2-7; D is possibly TRBD2 (5 bases). Trimming stripped 8 bases from V and 6 bases from J, with 20 bases between. This CDR3 has 14 amino acids. CDR1 KGHSH and CDR2 LQKENI come from the germline V gene. Looking up the rest from reference TRBV18 and TRBJ2-7 gives the full variable domain: NAGVMQNPRHLVRRRGQEARLRCSPMKGHSHVYWYRQLPEEGLKFMVYLQKENIIDESGMPKERFSAEFPKEGPSILRIQQVVRGDSAAYFCASRGGGPPSEQYFGPGTRLTVT.

The chain uses TRBV7-2 and TRBJ2-4; 8 nucleotides match TRBD1. This CDR3 spans 15 amino acids. From germline, CDR1 is SGHTA and CDR2 FQGNSA. The V gene end was trimmed by 4 bases and the J gene end by 7 bases; junction bases not matched to a gene: 9. The DNA of the CDR3 is TGTGCCAGCAGCTACGGACAGGGTAATAGGAACATTCAGTACTTC. This gives the protein CASSYGQGNRNIQYF.

The chain has TRBV9 and TRBJ1-3; perhaps TRBD1 as D (6 bases). V was cut by 3 bases and J by 2 bases, with 15 bases left in between. Germline CDR1 is SGDLS and CDR2 is YYNGEE. The CDR3 is made up of 16 amino acids. Written as DNA, the CDR3 is TGTGCCAGCAGCGCGGGAGGGGGGGCAACTGGAAACACCATATATTTT. This encodes CASSAGGGATGNTIYF.

The rearrangement uses TRBV29-1 and TRBJ2-2; tentatively, D is TRBD2 (6 bases). Trimming removed 0 bases from V and 0 bases from J, with 14 bases in between. From germline, CDR1 is SQVTM and CDR2 ANQGSEA. The CDR3 spans 17 residues. The CDR3 nucleotides are TGCAGCGTTGAAGATCCGGAGGGGTCGACGAACACCGGGGAGCTGTTTTTT. Residues: CSVEDPEGSTNTGELFF.

The J gene is TRBJ2-1, the V gene TRBV7-2, with 9 bases matching TRBD2. Germline CDR1 SGHTA, CDR2 FQGNSA. Losses at the gene ends were 5 bases for V and 2 bases for J; bases not matched to a gene: 7. CDR3 length: 16 amino acids. The CDR3 region is CASSRISGGAYNEQFF. The CDR3 coding sequence is TGTGCCAGCAGCAGAATTAGCGGGGGCGCCTACAATGAGCAGTTCTTC.

The chain is built from TRBV7-2 and TRBJ2-3; tentatively, D is TRBD2 (5 bases). The CDR3 totals 15 residues. Germline CDR1 SGHTA, CDR2 FQGNSA. Trimming removed 3 bases at V and 0 bases at J, with 10 bases between. The CDR3 reads CASSFRASSTDTQYF. In DNA, the CDR3 is TGTGCCAGCAGCTTCCGGGCTAGCAGCACAGATACGCAGTATTTT.

This chain joins TRBV7-9 and TRBJ2-1; maybe TRBD1 (6 bases). This CDR3 spans 12 amino acids. The ends were cut back, 5 bases at V and 9 bases at J, with 11 bases in the middle. Germline V gene data show CDR1 as SEHNR and CDR2 as FQNEAQ (reference sequence). The CDR3 sequence is CASSDRRVEQFF. DNA for the CDR3: TGTGCCAGCAGCGACAGGCGGGTTGAGCAGTTCTTC. Full variable domain (remainder filled in from reference TRBV7-9 and TRBJ2-1): DTGVSQNPRHKITKRGQNVTFRCDPISEHNRLYWYRQTLGQGPEFLTYFQNEAQLEKSRLLSDRFSAERPKGSFSTLEIQRTEQGDSAMYLCASSDRRVEQFFGPGTRLTVL.

V usage is TRBV6-6 and J usage is TRBJ2-3; D is uncertain. CDR1 is MNHNY, CDR2 SVGAGI, per germline (reference sequence). The CDR3 length is 14 residues. V dropped 2 bases and J dropped 3 bases, with 9 bases sitting between them. DNA of the CDR3: TGTGCCAGCAGTTACCTTCCCGTAACAGATACGCAGTATTTT. It translates to CASSYLPVTDTQYF.

The V and J genes are TRBV6-5 and TRBJ1-6; perhaps TRBD1 as D (5 bases). The germline V gene has CDR1 MNHEY and CDR2 SVGAGI. The CDR3 spans 16 residues. Trimming removed 3 bases from V and 11 bases from J, with 20 bases in between. CDR3 protein: CASSYGAEGFGAPLHF. As DNA, the CDR3 is TGTGCCAGCAGTTATGGGGCGGAGGGATTCGGGGCACCCCTCCACTTT.

CDR3 DNA sequence: TGTGCCAGCAGCCAAGCCCCGACAGCTCTAGCTAACTATGGCTACACCTTC. Translation gives CASSQAPTALANYGYTF. The chain joins TRBV7-2 to TRBJ1-2; tentative D call: TRBD1 (5 bases). CDR3 length: 17 residues. Germline lookup yields CDR1 SGHTA and CDR2 FQGNSA. V gave up 5 bases and J gave up 0 bases, with 19 bases separating them.

The gene calls are TRBV7-9 and TRBJ2-5, with D perhaps TRBD1 (5 bases). This CDR3 spans 17 amino acids. V was clipped by 2 bases and J by 5 bases, with 21 bases between them. CDR1 and CDR2 from the germline V gene are SEHNR and FQNEAQ (reference sequence). For the CDR3, the DNA is TGTGCCAGCAGCTTATTTTTGAATTCTTGGGGCCGGGAGACCCAGTACTTC. This translates into CASSLFLNSWGRETQYF.

The chain is built from TRBV7-9 and TRBJ1-3; weak D call: TRBD1 (6 bases). V was pared by 4 bases and J by 3 bases, with 13 bases between. Looked up from germline, CDR1 is SEHNR and CDR2 is FQNEAQ (reference sequence). This CDR3 contains 15 residues. The chain's CDR3 is CASSYNRERGNTIYF. The CDR3 DNA sequence: TGTGCCAGCAGCTATAACAGGGAGCGTGGAAACACCATATATTTT.

The chain links TRBV7-9 to TRBJ1-5; possible D gene TRBD1, 5 bases. This CDR3 has 15 amino acids. V shed 3 bases and J shed 7 bases, with 16 bases lying between them. The germline CDR1 and CDR2 sequences are SEHNR and FQNEAQ (reference sequence). The CDR3 is CASSLDGQGGQPQHF. CDR3 DNA sequence: TGTGCCAGCAGCTTGGATGGGCAGGGCGGACAGCCCCAGCATTTT.

The chain joins TRBV9 to TRBJ1-3, with no clear D. The V end lost 4 bases, the J end lost 1 base, and 12 bases lay between the germline ends. The CDR3 is made up of 15 amino acids. The V gene's germline CDR1 is SGDLS and CDR2 YYNGEE. CDR3 in amino acids: CASSPRRSSGNTIYF. Written as DNA, the CDR3 is TGTGCCAGCAGCCCCCGCCGGTCGTCTGGAAACACCATATATTTT. Full variable domain (remainder filled in from reference TRBV9 and TRBJ1-3): DSGVTQTPKHLITATGQRVTLRCSPRSGDLSVYWYQQSLDQGLQFLIQYYNGEERAKGNILERFSAQQFPDLHSELNLSSLELGDSALYFCASSPRRSSGNTIYFGEGSWLTVV.

J is TRBJ2-1 and V is TRBV28, with TRBD2 identical over 9 bases. J gave up 7 bases and V 1 base, and 5 bases lay outside the gene matches. CDR3 size: 15 residues. Germline CDR1 and CDR2: MDHEN and SYDVKM. The CDR3 nucleotides read TGTGCCAGCAGTTTATTTAGCGGGAGTACAAATGAGCAGTTCTTC. It encodes CASSLFSGSTNEQFF.

J is TRBJ1-2 and V is TRBV6-5, with TRBD1 matching 10 bases. CDR1 MNHEY and CDR2 SVGAGI come from the germline V gene. The J segment lost 8 bases and the V segment lost 6 bases, leaving 9 bases of the junction unmatched. The CDR3 has 14 amino acids. The CDR3 sequence is CASRNTGTGEGYTF. CDR3 DNA sequence: TGTGCCAGCAGAAATACCGGGACAGGGGAAGGCTACACCTTC.

The chain recombines TRBV25-1 with TRBJ2-3; 8 nucleotides agree with TRBD2. Germline lookup yields CDR1 MGHDK and CDR2 SYGVNS. The CDR3 contains 17 residues. Unmatched junction bases numbered 14, after V lost 1 base and J lost 8 bases. The CDR3 bases are TGTGCCAGCAGTGAATTTTCTTCACTAGCGGCCCCAGGTACGCAGTATTTT. Protein: CASSEFSSLAAPGTQYF.

The chain recombines TRBV6-2 or TRBV6-3 with TRBJ1-5, with a tentative D call TRBD1 (6 bases). CDR1 is MNHEY and CDR2 is SVGEGT in the germline V gene. Trimming took 0 bases from V and 4 from J, leaving 16 bases between them. This CDR3 has 17 amino acids. As DNA, the CDR3 is TGTGCCAGCAGTTACTCACAGGGTAATAGAGGGAATCAGCCCCAGCATTTT. The encoded protein is CASSYSQGNRGNQPQHF.

This sequence joins TRBV4-1 and TRBJ2-7; the match to TRBD1 covers 10 bases. This CDR3 has 15 residues. Germline V gene data show CDR1 as MGHRA and CDR2 as YSYEKL. Losses at the gene ends were 6 bases for V and 4 bases for J; bases not matched to a gene: 9. This chain's CDR3 is CASSYYWDRGYEQYF. CDR3 coding DNA: TGCGCCAGCAGTTACTATTGGGACAGGGGTTACGAGCAGTACTTC.

The chain recombines TRBV6-1 with TRBJ2-4; 7 bases agree with TRBD1. CDR3 length equals 21 residues. Looked up from germline, CDR1 is MNHNS and CDR2 is SASEGT. Unmatched junction bases numbered 22, after V lost 1 base and J lost 4 bases. The CDR3 DNA reads as TGTGCCAGCAGTGAAGTCCGGGACAGTACCACCACCAAACAGAGAAAAAACATTCAGTACTTC. This sequence encodes CASSEVRDSTTTKQRKNIQYF.

This chain connects TRBV3-1 (or the pseudogene TRBV3-2) to TRBJ2-7; TRBD2 matches at 10 bases. Per germline, CDR1 LGHDT and CDR2 YNNKEL (reference sequence). V was pared by 9 bases and J by 1 base, with 21 bases of the junction left unmatched. The CDR3 has 19 residues. DNA of the CDR3: TGTGCCAGTAGAAAGAAAGGGGCGCCGGGACTAGCGCTTTCCTACGAGCAGTACTTC. Its translation: CASRKKGAPGLALSYEQYF.

The chain has TRBV4-3 and TRBJ2-3; D possibly corresponds to TRBD2 (6 bases). This CDR3 is built from 17 residues. The V gene's germline CDR1 is LGHNA and CDR2 YSLEER. The ends were cut back, 1 base at V and 3 bases at J, with 17 bases in the middle. CDR3 loop: CASSQGLSGSLTDTQYF. The CDR3 nucleotides are TGCGCCAGCAGCCAAGGACTCAGCGGGTCCCTGACAGATACGCAGTATTTT.

The V and J genes are TRBV14 and TRBJ1-1; 8 nucleotides line up with TRBD1. CDR1 and CDR2 (germline): SGHDN, FVKESK. V was clipped by 4 bases and J by 7 bases; unmatched bases: 8. The CDR3 sequence is 14 residues long. Here the CDR3 reads CASSRRQGSLEAFF. In nucleotides, the CDR3 is TGTGCCAGCAGCCGTAGACAGGGGTCCCTTGAAGCTTTCTTT.